This T cell receptor (beta chain) was documented in a study of shared clonotypes between healthy human individuals. About the study: A donor's plate count was three for CD4 naive and three for CD4 memory; CD8 naive had two and CD8 memory one.

Using immunoSEQ multiplex PCR, the repertoire was profiled, and TCRdb retains in-frame clones only, with some absent. Seen here are 2 million to 3 million clones, approximately 93% observed once, and the top ten hold about 0.34%. The CDR3 consists of 14 residues. Trimming took off 4 bases at V and 9 bases at J, with 16 bases between the two ends. From germline, CDR1 is SGHDN and CDR2 FVKESK. This sequence originates from a man aged 18 to 30 in good health. Some clones in this sample may be carry-over from other donors' samples. The chain carries TRBV14 and TRBJ2-1; D is undetermined. Sample: naive CD4+ T cells from PBMCs. The subset here: CD45RA+ positively selected. This CDR3 reads CASSPPHSWAEQFF. The CDR3 DNA follows: TGTGCCAGCAGCCCGCCCCATAGCTGGGCTGAGCAGTTCTTC. The entire variable domain, with the rest obtained from reference TRBV14 and TRBJ2-1, is as follows: EAGVTQFPSHSVIEKGQTVTLRCDPISGHDNLYWYRRVMGKEIKFLLHFVKESKQDESGMPNNRFLAERTGGTYSTLKVQPAELEDSGVYFCASSPPHSWAEQFFGPGTRLTVL.